Below, one T cell receptor (beta chain) is given with its context. The primer mix had 60 Vbeta and 13 Jbeta primers. The assay was immunoSEQ multiplex PCR, and TCRdb's table has in-frame clones only and misses some. The profile shows some 120,000 clones, 80% to 90% of them singletons. The data were obtained in a study of cytomegalovirus exposure and HLA in healthy donors. J was trimmed by 5 bases and V by 4 bases; bases with no gene match: 7. The CDR3 is made up of 14 amino acids. The germline gives CDR1 MNHNY, CDR2 SVGAGI (reference sequence). This clonotype was obtained from a male donor in good health and CMV-seropositive. The sequenced material came from PBMCs. The rearrangement joins TRBV6-6 to TRBJ2-5, with TRBD2 matching over 7 bases. The CDR3 region is CASSSRGGKETQYF. The DNA of the CDR3 is TGTGCCAGCAGTTCCCGGGGAGGGAAGGAGACCCAGTACTTC.